The 24 T cell receptor beta chains reported below all come from one sample, sequenced in a study of metastatic and nonmetastatic thyroid tumors. Using MiXCR, TCRdb re-called clones from the PCR reads. The table has 20,000 to 25,000 clones, roughly a quarter seen once. Patients underwent thyroid surgery, and none had received any treatment before it. The sample was tumor tissue. Receptor source: a female donor with papillary thyroid cancer or a benign thyroid nodule (not recorded which). Some clones in this sample may be carry-over from other donors' samples.

In this sample, this clone is medium-sized (0.01 to 0.1%). This chain links TRBV28 with TRBJ2-7, with 9 bases fitting TRBD1. V shed 7 bases, J shed 2 bases, and the junction held 3 bases outside the gene matches. The CDR3 has 13 residues. The germline V gene has CDR1 MDHEN and CDR2 SYDVKM. The CDR3 sequence is CASTRQGAYEQYF. CDR3 DNA sequence: TGTGCCAGCACCAGACAGGGGGCCTACGAGCAGTACTTC.

This clone was seen more than once but under ten times. This sequence joins TRBV6-1 and TRBJ1-3, with a weak D call TRBD1 (6 bases). CDR3 length: 16 amino acids. Germline V gene sequence: CDR1 MNHNS, CDR2 SASEGT. V was clipped by 6 bases and J by 0 bases, with 15 bases between them. This CDR3 is CASRTTGFFSGNTIYF. The CDR3 DNA reads TGTGCCAGCAGAACCACAGGGTTCTTCTCTGGAAACACCATATATTTT.

As regards this clone: Germline and junction disagree at one end, which may indicate a read error. This sequence joins TRBV6-2 or TRBV6-3 and TRBJ2-5, with TRBD1 identical over 8 bases. The CDR3 is 13 residues long. Germline lookup yields CDR1 MNHEY and CDR2 SVGEGT. CDR3 sequence reads: CASTEQGGETQYF. CDR3 nucleotide sequence: TGTGCAAGCACTGAACAGGGGGGTGAGACCCAGTACTTC.

This clone was seen many times. The rearrangement uses TRBV13 and TRBJ2-5; tentative D call: TRBD1 (7 bases). V lost 5 bases and J 5 bases, leaving 18 bases between the germline ends. Per germline, CDR1 PRHDT and CDR2 FYEKMQ (reference sequence). This CDR3 is built from 15 residues. CDR3 bases: TGTGCCAGCAGCCCAGGGGGGACCGCTCATGAGACCCAGTACTTC. This translates into CASSPGGTAHETQYF.

This clone is judged medium-sized (0.01 to 0.1%). V gene TRBV11-3 combines with J gene TRBJ2-7, with D perhaps assigned TRBD1 or TRBD2 (6 bases each). The germline V gene encodes CDR1 SGHNT and CDR2 YENEEA. V lost 7 bases and J lost 0, with 16 bases in between. The CDR3 has 15 residues. This CDR3 reads CASMGAGYYSYEQYF. Written as DNA, the CDR3 is TGTGCCAGCATGGGGGCGGGGTATTACTCCTACGAGCAGTACTTC. Variable domain in full (rest from reference TRBV11-3 and TRBJ2-7): EAGVVQSPRYKIIEKKQPVAFWCNPISGHNTLYWYLQNLGQGPELLIRYENEEAVDDSQLPKDRFSAERLKGVDSTLKIQPAELGDSAVYLCASMGAGYYSYEQYFGPGTRLTVT.

Ten or more counts support this clone. In the same sample, other DNA sequences code for this CDR3. The V call is TRBV9, the J call TRBJ2-7, with D unresolved. The germline V and J ends were trimmed by 4 bases and 5 bases, with 16 bases remaining between them. The CDR3 has 14 residues. Germline V gives CDR1 SGDLS, CDR2 YYNGEE. CDR3 coding DNA: TGTGCCAGCAGCCCAATAGGCGAGTCCCACGAGCAGTACTTC. This sequence encodes CASSPIGESHEQYF.

The chain links TRBV18 to TRBJ1-1, with D perhaps TRBD1 (6 bases). Germline V gives CDR1 KGHSH, CDR2 LQKENI. CDR3 size: 13 residues. Trimming left V 6 bases short and J 6 bases short, with 14 bases between. For the CDR3, the DNA is TGTGCCAGCTCGCCAGGGGCGTCTGCTGAAGCTTTCTTT. It codes for CASSPGASAEAFF.

This clone was counted many times. This sequence joins TRBV9 and TRBJ1-2; 8 positions agree with TRBD1. CDR1 and CDR2 (germline): SGDLS, YYNGEE. The CDR3 is 14 amino acids. The V gene end was trimmed by 4 bases and the J gene end by 8 bases; junction bases not matched to a gene: 10. CDR3 protein: CASSLLTGQVGYTF. The CDR3 bases are TGTGCCAGCAGCCTATTGACGGGACAGGTGGGCTACACCTTC. The whole variable domain, filled in from reference TRBV9 and TRBJ1-2, reads DSGVTQTPKHLITATGQRVTLRCSPRSGDLSVYWYQQSLDQGLQFLIQYYNGEERAKGNILERFSAQQFPDLHSELNLSSLELGDSALYFCASSLLTGQVGYTFGSGTRLTVV.

A few counts support this clone. CDR3 region: CASSSRQGPGELFF. The CDR3 bases are TGTGCCAGCAGTTCCCGACAGGGACCCGGGGAGCTGTTTTTT. The chain is built from TRBV6-5 and TRBJ2-2; 7 nucleotides align to TRBD1. CDR3 length equals 14 residues. Germline V gene data show CDR1 as MNHEY and CDR2 as SVGAGI. Losses at the gene ends were 4 bases for V and 6 bases for J; bases not matched to a gene: 5.

By its share, this clone is medium-sized (0.01 to 0.1%). This rearrangement joins TRBV6-1 to TRBJ1-3; no firm D call. The CDR3 loop spans 16 amino acids. Germline V gene lookup returns CDR1 MNHNS and CDR2 SASEGT. Trimming pared 6 bases from V and 4 bases from J, leaving 19 bases between. CDR3 nucleotide sequence: TGTGCCAGCAGGCTTAACGACGCCGTGGGAGGAAACACCATATATTTT. Its translation is CASRLNDAVGGNTIYF.

As regards this clone: As the CDR3 is not closed by the conserved phenylalanine or tryptophan, this likely results from a read error. The rearrangement links TRBV30 to TRBJ1-5, with no clear D. Germline V gives CDR1 GTSNPN, CDR2 SVGIG (reference sequence). CDR3 length: 13 amino acids. The ends were cut back, 4 bases at V and 3 bases at J, with 10 bases in the middle. The CDR3 DNA sequence: TGTGCCTGGATTCCCTACAACAATCAGCCCCAGCATTCT. This codes for CAWIPYNNQPQHS.

A word on this clone: Relative to the germline gene, one junction end is altered; a read error may explain this. The chain has TRBV30 and TRBJ2-5, with D maybe TRBD2 (6 bases). Germline V gene data show CDR1 as GTSNPN and CDR2 as SVGIG (reference sequence). This CDR3 is 12 amino acids long. CDR3 bases: TGTGCCCGGAGGGCCAGCGCCGAGACCCAGTACTTC. It yields the protein CARRASAETQYF.

This chain uses TRBV6-1 with TRBJ1-5; weak D call: TRBD1 (5 bases). Trimming took off 5 bases at V and 11 bases at J, with 10 bases between the two ends. Germline values: CDR1 MNHNS, CDR2 SASEGT. This CDR3 has 11 residues. This CDR3 reads CASSLGAAQHF. The DNA of the CDR3 is TGTGCCAGCAGTCTAGGGGCGGCCCAGCATTTT.

This clone showed up many times. V and J are TRBV5-4 and TRBJ1-2; D unclear. V lost 3 bases and J lost 0, with 12 bases in between. Germline V lookup: CDR1 SGHNT, CDR2 YYREEE (reference sequence). CDR3 length: 15 residues. CDR3: CASSSQAVANYGYTF. The CDR3 DNA is TGTGCCAGCAGCTCGCAGGCCGTAGCTAACTATGGCTACACCTTC.

By its share, this clone is medium-sized. This chain joins TRBV4-1 and TRBJ1-4; D remains ambiguous. This CDR3 is built from 16 residues. Germline CDR1 MGHRA, CDR2 YSYEKL. V shed 0 bases and J shed 2 bases, with 10 bases lying between them. CDR3 nucleotide sequence: TGCGCCAGCAGCCAAGATGTGCAGGTGACTAATGAAAAACTGTTTTTT. This translates into CASSQDVQVTNEKLFF.

This clone was counted between two and nine times. The chain carries TRBV7-2 and TRBJ1-2; TRBD1 matches 9 bases. The CDR3 length is 13 residues. Germline V gene lookup returns CDR1 SGHTA and CDR2 FQGNSA. V was pared by 6 bases and J by 6 bases, with 5 bases of the junction left unmatched. CDR3 nucleotide sequence: TGTGCCAGCAGAGCAACAGGGGGCCATGGCTACACCTTC. Amino acid sequence: CASRATGGHGYTF. Full variable domain (missing parts from reference TRBV7-2 and TRBJ1-2): GAGVSQSPSNKVTEKGKDVELRCDPISGHTALYWYRQSLGQGLEFLIYFQGNSAPDKSGLPSDRFSAERTGGSVSTLTIQRTQQEDSAVYLCASRATGGHGYTFGSGTRLTVV.

On this clone: Other DNA sequences in the sample encode the same CDR3. The rearrangement links TRBV19 to TRBJ2-1; TRBD2 is a possible D gene (6 bases). Germline V gene lookup returns CDR1 LNHDA and CDR2 SQIVND (reference sequence). Between the trimmed V and J ends, which lost 9 bases and 7 bases, there was a span of 19 bases. The CDR3 is 14 residues long. DNA of the CDR3: TGTGCCAGCCGAAGGGATAGGGGAGGTAATGAGCAGTTCTTC. It is translated as CASRRDRGGNEQFF.

This clone occurred many times. J is TRBJ1-2 and V is TRBV19; no definite D call. Trimming removed 0 bases from V and 4 bases from J, with 18 bases in between. Germline CDR1 is LNHDA and CDR2 is SQIVND (reference sequence). The CDR3 spans 17 residues. CDR3 residues: CASSIDLRGLDFYGYTF. In DNA, the CDR3 is TGTGCCAGTAGTATAGATCTACGGGGTTTGGATTTCTATGGCTACACCTTC. Variable domain in full (rest from reference TRBV19 and TRBJ1-2): DGGITQSPKYLFRKEGQNVTLSCEQNLNHDAMYWYRQDPGQGLRLIYYSQIVNDFQKGDIAEGYSVSREKKESFPLTVTSAQKNPTAFYLCASSIDLRGLDFYGYTFGSGTRLTVV.

The CDR3: CASSSGTGESQPQHF. The CDR3, as DNA: TGTGCCAGCAGCTCCGGGACAGGGGAGAGTCAGCCCCAGCATTTT. The chain is built from TRBV11-2 and TRBJ1-5; 10 bases are shared with TRBD1. CDR3 size: 15 residues. Germline CDR1 reads SGHAT; CDR2 reads FQNNGV. V was clipped by 4 bases and J by 6 bases; unmatched bases: 6.

This clone was detected ten times or more. This may be a read error: a much more frequent sequence differs by one nucleotide. The chain joins TRBV20-1 to TRBJ2-7; D is ambiguous. The CDR3 consists of 13 residues. Germline loops: CDR1 DFQATT, CDR2 SNEGSKA (reference sequence). CDR3 in amino acids: CSARNGATYEQHF. CDR3 coding DNA: TGCAGTGCTAGAAACGGAGCCACCTACGAGCAGCACTTC.

In this sample, this clone turned up a few times. The chain carries TRBV6-6 and TRBJ1-2; D remains ambiguous. Looked up from germline, CDR1 is MNHNY and CDR2 is SVGAGI (reference sequence). The V end lost 0 bases, the J end lost 0 bases, and 8 bases lay between the germline ends. The CDR3 is 15 amino acids. The CDR3 here is CASSYSSPSNYGYTF. The CDR3 region has the DNA TGTGCCAGCAGTTACTCGAGTCCTTCTAACTATGGCTACACCTTC.

This clone was observed at least ten times. The chain is built from TRBV3-1 and TRBJ2-3; 9 bases fit TRBD2. The CDR3 length is 16 residues. CDR1 LGHDT and CDR2 YNNKEL come from the germline V gene (reference sequence). The J segment lost 6 bases and the V segment lost 0 bases, leaving 7 bases of the junction unmatched. The CDR3 DNA reads as TGTGCCAGCAGCCAAGATGAGGCGGGGGGGACCGATACGCAGTATTTT. This sequence encodes CASSQDEAGGTDTQYF.

This chain uses TRBV20-1 with TRBJ1-5; TRBD1 matches at 7 bases. Germline V gene data show CDR1 as DFQATT and CDR2 as SNEGSKA (reference sequence). This CDR3 has 13 residues. The V segment lost 8 bases and the J segment 4 bases; nucleotides outside the gene matches: 8. This chain's CDR3 is CSNRTGKNQPQHF. The DNA of the CDR3 is TGCAGTAACCGGACAGGAAAGAATCAGCCCCAGCATTTT.

A remark on this clone: One junction end does not reproduce the germline sequence, and a read error may be involved. The chain uses TRBV11-2 and TRBJ1-6; a weak D match, TRBD1 (5 bases). CDR1 is SGHAT, CDR2 FQNNGV, per germline. This CDR3 is 17 amino acids long. CDR3 sequence: CASTLVHGRQGGSPLHF. The DNA of the CDR3 is TGTGCCAGCACCTTAGTACACGGGCGGCAGGGCGGCTCACCCCTCCACTTT.